The present entry profiles one T cell receptor (beta chain) with its context. Its antigen remains unknown. The sample originates from a study of spatial heterogeneity in lung cancer. Across the whole study: In the raw reads, each unique TCR and UMI combination was present more than ten times on average. Findings and limits, study-wide: The study found ubiquitous expanded tumor TCRs in blood more at resection than follow-up.

The germline gives CDR1 MNHEY, CDR2 SVGAGI. V trimming: 6 bases; J trimming: 0 bases; junction bases outside the gene matches: 8. There are 16 residues in the CDR3. TCRdb passed the 5' RACE reads through MiXCR, listing each CDR3 protein once. The profile covers around 110,000 distinct CDR3 sequences, with less than 15% appearing a single time and 16% taken by the ten largest. Time point meaning: blood at routine non-recurrence follow-up after resection. Researchers sequenced whole RNA taken from tumor, nontumor lung or frozen PBMC without sorting. This sequence originates from a male donor with early-stage non-small cell lung cancer. Sequences were derived from PBMCs, sampled at follow-up. The chain recombines TRBV6-5 with TRBJ2-1, with TRBD1 identical over 7 bases. CDR3: CASRTPGQSSYNEQFF. The CDR3 DNA reads as TGTGCCAGCAGAACCCCGGGACAGAGCTCCTACAATGAGCAGTTCTTC.